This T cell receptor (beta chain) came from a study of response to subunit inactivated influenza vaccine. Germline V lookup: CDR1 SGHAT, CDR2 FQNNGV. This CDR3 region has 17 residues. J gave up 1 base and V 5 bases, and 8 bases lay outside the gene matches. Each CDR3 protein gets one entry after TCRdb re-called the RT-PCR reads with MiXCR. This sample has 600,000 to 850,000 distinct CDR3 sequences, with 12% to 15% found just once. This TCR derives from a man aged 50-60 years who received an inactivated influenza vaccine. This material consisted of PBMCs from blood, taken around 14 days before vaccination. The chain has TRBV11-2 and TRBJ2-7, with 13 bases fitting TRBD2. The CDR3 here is CASSTGLAGVPSYEQYF. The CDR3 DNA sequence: TGTGCCAGCAGCACAGGACTAGCGGGGGTACCATCCTACGAGCAGTACTTC.